These T cell receptor beta chains were read from a single sample in a study of blood T cell repertoires in COVID-19. The table came from immunoSEQ multiplex PCR; TCRdb's copy has only in-frame clones and leaves some out. This sample carries 50,000 to 60,000 clones, 89% of them seen once, and the ten largest clones take roughly 1.5%. Material for sequencing was peripheral blood. The receptors stem from a man between 60 and 75 years old with acute or convalescent COVID-19. Each CDR3 is given with its conserved first and last residue. D genes are given only for firm matches. Expanded clones get a size class; other rows say once, few or many, or leave the size out.

>TRBJ1-2|.|TRBV10-3|.
TGTGCCATCAGCGCGGTTGGGGACATTGCCTATGGCTACACCTTC
CAISAVGDIAYGYTF
>TRBJ1-1|TRBD1|TRBV24-1|.
TGTGCCACCAGTGAGACAGGGGGGTCCAATACTGAAGCTTTCTTT
CATSETGGSNTEAFF
>TRBJ1-1|.|TRBV7-2|.
TGTGCCAGCAGCTTAGGACAGCTGAACACTGAAGCTTTCTTT
CASSLGQLNTEAFF
>TRBJ1-5|.|TRBV6-2/TRBV6-3|.
TGTGCCAGCAGTCCAAAGGGGAGGGACCAGCCCCAGCATTTT
CASSPKGRDQPQHF
>TRBJ2-3|TRBD1|TRBV18|.
TGTGCCAGCTCACCATTGACAGGGCCCAGCACAGATACGCAGTATTTT
CASSPLTGPSTDTQYF
>TRBJ1-5|.|TRBV13|.
TGTGCCAGCAGCTTAGACAGGGATCAGCCCCAGCATTTT
CASSLDRDQPQHF
>TRBJ2-1|.|TRBV7-7|.
TGTGCCAGCAGCTTATTAGCCGGGAATGAGCAGTTCTTC
CASSLLAGNEQFF
>TRBJ2-2|TRBD1|TRBV5-1|.
TGCGCCAGCAGCTCGACAGGGCCGAACACCGGGGAGCTGTTTTTT
CASSSTGPNTGELFF
>TRBJ1-6|.|TRBV2|.
TGTGCCAGCAGTGAAGCTCGTGTTAATTCACCCCTCCACTTT
CASSEARVNSPLHF
>TRBJ2-4|.|TRBV5-1|.
TGCGCCAGCAGCTTGGATGTGCGGCAGGGAAACATTCAGTACTTC
CASSLDVRQGNIQYF
>TRBJ2-1|TRBD2|TRBV25-1|.
TGTGCCAGCAGTGAACTAGCGGCCCCCCCGGGAAATGAGCAGTTCTTC
CASSELAAPPGNEQFF
>TRBJ1-5|TRBD1|TRBV7-8|.
TGTGCCAGCAGCCGAGACAGGGGGTCCAATCAGCCCCAGCATTTT
CASSRDRGSNQPQHF
>TRBJ2-7|TRBD2|TRBV11-2|.
TGTGCCAGCAGCCCGGAGCCGGGACTAGCGGCGGCATACGAGCAGTACTTC
CASSPEPGLAAAYEQYF
>TRBJ1-2|.|TRBV5-4|.
TGTGCCAGCAGCTTCTTGACAGGAGGAGGCTATGGCTACACCTTC
CASSFLTGGGYGYTF
>TRBJ1-4|TRBD1|TRBV7-6|.
TGTGCCAGCAGCCCCGAGAGACAGGGGCCTAATGAAAAACTGTTTTTT
CASSPERQGPNEKLFF
>TRBJ2-2|TRBD1|TRBV9|.
TGTGCCAGCAGCTCCCGGGACAGGGTTACCGGGGAGCTGTTTTTT
CASSSRDRVTGELFF
>TRBJ1-5|TRBD1|TRBV19|.
TGTGCCAGTAGTATTGGTAGGGACAGAAATCAGCCCCAGCATTTT
CASSIGRDRNQPQHF
>TRBJ1-2|.|TRBV6-1|.
TGTGCCAGCAGTGTGGTAGGGCAGGACTCTTTCCTGGACTATGGCTACACCTTC
CASSVVGQDSFLDYGYTF
>TRBJ2-1|TRBD2|TRBV6-5|.
TGTGCCAGCAGTAACTTTCTAGCGGGGGATAACAATGAGCAGTTCTTC
CASSNFLAGDNNEQFF
>TRBJ2-2|.|TRBV7-9|once
TGTGCCAGCGGAAGGGGGACCGGGGAGCTGTTTTTT
CASGRGTGELFF
>TRBJ2-7|TRBD2|TRBV10-2|.
TGCGCCAGCAGGCCTAGCGGGGGGGCCGTCGAGCAGTACTTC
CASRPSGGAVEQYF
>TRBJ2-1|TRBD2|TRBV11-2|once
TGTGCCAGCAGCTTTATTACTAGCGGACGGGGTGCCTACAATGAGCAGTTCTTC
CASSFITSGRGAYNEQFF
>TRBJ1-4|TRBD1|TRBV9|.
TGTGCCAGCAGCATGGACAGGGGAGGCAATGAAAAACTGTTTTTT
CASSMDRGGNEKLFF
>TRBJ1-5|TRBD1|TRBV7-2|.
TGTGCCAGCAGCTTATTAAGGGGGCTTCAGCCCCAGCATTTT
CASSLLRGLQPQHF
>TRBJ2-2|.|TRBV4-1|few
TGCGCCAGCAGCCAAGACCCCTCAGTCGGGGAGCTGTTTTTT
CASSQDPSVGELFF
>TRBJ2-5|.|TRBV11-3|.
TGTGCCAGCAGCTTGACCTCAGGGAAGGGCGGAGAGACCCAGTACTTC
CASSLTSGKGGETQYF
>TRBJ2-3|TRBD1|TRBV2|.
TGTGCCAGCACCTGGACAGGGTCGACAGATACGCAGTATTTT
CASTWTGSTDTQYF
>TRBJ1-1|.|TRBV25-1|.
TGTGCCAGCAGTGAACCTGGATATAGAGGCACTGAAGCTTTCTTT
CASSEPGYRGTEAFF
>TRBJ1-3|.|TRBV19|.
TGTGCCAGTAGTTCTTCTGGAGGGGCCGGGGCGAACACCATATATTTT
CASSSSGGAGANTIYF
>TRBJ2-1|TRBD2|TRBV27|few
TGTGCCAGCAGTTTATTGTGGTCTAGCGGGAAATATGACAATGAGCAGTTCTTC
CASSLLWSSGKYDNEQFF
>TRBJ1-2|TRBD1|TRBV10-2|.
TGCGCCAGCAGTCCGACAGGGAGATTTTTCTATGGCTACACCTTC
CASSPTGRFFYGYTF
>TRBJ1-2|.|TRBV28|.
TGTGCCAGCAGTTTATGGTCGAGAGGAGGTTATGGCTACACCTTC
CASSLWSRGGYGYTF
>TRBJ1-5|.|TRBV5-1|.
TGCGCCAGCAGTCCTGGGCCTCCGTCTCAGCCCCAGCATTTT
CASSPGPPSQPQHF
>TRBJ1-1|.|TRBV18|.
TGTGCCAGCTCGGTTAGCGCAGGTTCGAACACTGAAGCTTTCTTT
CASSVSAGSNTEAFF
>TRBJ1-2|.|TRBV30|once
TGTGCCGTGAACCAGAGGAGTCCCCTCGAGGGCTACACCTTC
CAVNQRSPLEGYTF
>TRBJ2-6|.|TRBV5-1|.
TGCGCCAGCAAACGGGTTGCTGGGGCCAACGTCCTGACTTTC
CASKRVAGANVLTF
>TRBJ1-2|.|TRBV6-5|.
TGTGCCAGCAGTTACTCGTCAAGCGGCGGCTACACCTTC
CASSYSSSGGYTF
>TRBJ1-2|.|TRBV9|.
TGTGCCAGCAGCGTAGCGCAGCGGAACTATGGCTACACCTTC
CASSVAQRNYGYTF
>TRBJ2-5|.|TRBV11-1|.
TGTGCCAGCAGTCGACAGCGCCGGGAGACCCAGTACTTC
CASSRQRRETQYF
>TRBJ1-3|TRBD1|TRBV15|.
TGTGCCACCAGCAAAAGAGGAGGGGGACAGGTGGGCTCTGGAAACACCATATATTTT
CATSKRGGGQVGSGNTIYF
>TRBJ1-2|.|TRBV5-4|.
TGTGCCAGCAGCTCTGGACAGAATCATAACTATGGCTACACCTTC
CASSSGQNHNYGYTF